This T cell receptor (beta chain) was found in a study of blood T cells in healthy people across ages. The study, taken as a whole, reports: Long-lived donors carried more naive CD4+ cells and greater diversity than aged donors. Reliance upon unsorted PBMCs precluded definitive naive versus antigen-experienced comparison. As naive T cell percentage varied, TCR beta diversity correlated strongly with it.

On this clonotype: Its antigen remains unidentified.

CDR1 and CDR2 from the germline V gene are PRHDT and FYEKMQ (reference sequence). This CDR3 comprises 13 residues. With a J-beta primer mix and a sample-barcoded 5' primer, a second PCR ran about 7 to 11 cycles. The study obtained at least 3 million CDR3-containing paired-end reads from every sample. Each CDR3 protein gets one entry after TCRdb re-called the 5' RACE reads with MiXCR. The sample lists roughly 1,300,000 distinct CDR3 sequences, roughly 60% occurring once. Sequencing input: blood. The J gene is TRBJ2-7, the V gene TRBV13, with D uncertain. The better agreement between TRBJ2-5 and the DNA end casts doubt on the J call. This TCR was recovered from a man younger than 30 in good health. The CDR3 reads CASSRTADETQYF. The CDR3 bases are TGTGCCAGCAGCCGAACAGCCGACGAGACCCAGTACTTC.